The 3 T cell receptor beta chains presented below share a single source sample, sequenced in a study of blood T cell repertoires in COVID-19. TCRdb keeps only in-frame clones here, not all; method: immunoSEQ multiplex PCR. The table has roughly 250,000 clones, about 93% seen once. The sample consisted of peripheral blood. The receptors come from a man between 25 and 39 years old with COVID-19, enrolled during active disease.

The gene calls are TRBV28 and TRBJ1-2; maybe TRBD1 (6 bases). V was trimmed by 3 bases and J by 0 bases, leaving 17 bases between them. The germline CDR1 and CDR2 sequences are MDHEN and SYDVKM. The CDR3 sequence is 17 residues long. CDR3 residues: CASSLPLRQAANYGYTF. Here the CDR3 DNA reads TGTGCCAGCAGTTTGCCCCTCCGACAGGCGGCTAACTATGGCTACACCTTC.

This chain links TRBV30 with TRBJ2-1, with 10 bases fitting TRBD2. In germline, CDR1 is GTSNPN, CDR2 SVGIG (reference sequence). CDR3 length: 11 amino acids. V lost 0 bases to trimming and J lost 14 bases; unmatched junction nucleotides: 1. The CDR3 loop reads CAWSVAGGKFF. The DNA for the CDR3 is TGTGCCTGGAGTGTAGCGGGGGGGAAGTTCTTC.

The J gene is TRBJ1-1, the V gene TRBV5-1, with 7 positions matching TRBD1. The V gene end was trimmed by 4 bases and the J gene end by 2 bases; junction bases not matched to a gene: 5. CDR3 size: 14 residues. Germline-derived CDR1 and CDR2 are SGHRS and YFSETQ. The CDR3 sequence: CASSVGQSNTEAFF. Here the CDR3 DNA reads TGCGCCAGCAGCGTGGGACAGTCTAACACTGAAGCTTTCTTT.